The text below deals with one T cell receptor (beta chain). The data originate from a study of T cells after posttransplantation cyclophosphamide. Method: immunoSEQ multiplex PCR; TCRdb's copy keeps in-frame clones and lacks some. This repertoire shows roughly 13,000 clones, about four fifths found once; its top ten account for approximately 0.83%. V shed 5 bases and J shed 4 bases, with 23 bases lying between them. The germline V gene has CDR1 KGHSH and CDR2 LQKENI. CDR3 length: 17 amino acids. The sample comprised memory CD4+ T cells sorted from PBMCs. This TCR was recovered from a man over 45 in good health, CMV-negative, and a related stem cell transplant donor. The chain links TRBV18 to TRBJ1-2; D gene ambiguous. The CDR3 bases are TGTGCCAGCTCATACCAGACCGGGCATCGGGGAGGCTATGGCTACACCTTC. This sequence encodes CASSYQTGHRGGYGYTF. The whole variable domain, remainder taken from reference TRBV18 and TRBJ1-2, is NAGVMQNPRHLVRRRGQEARLRCSPMKGHSHVYWYRQLPEEGLKFMVYLQKENIIDESGMPKERFSAEFPKEGPSILRIQQVVRGDSAAYFCASSYQTGHRGGYGYTFGSGTRLTVV.